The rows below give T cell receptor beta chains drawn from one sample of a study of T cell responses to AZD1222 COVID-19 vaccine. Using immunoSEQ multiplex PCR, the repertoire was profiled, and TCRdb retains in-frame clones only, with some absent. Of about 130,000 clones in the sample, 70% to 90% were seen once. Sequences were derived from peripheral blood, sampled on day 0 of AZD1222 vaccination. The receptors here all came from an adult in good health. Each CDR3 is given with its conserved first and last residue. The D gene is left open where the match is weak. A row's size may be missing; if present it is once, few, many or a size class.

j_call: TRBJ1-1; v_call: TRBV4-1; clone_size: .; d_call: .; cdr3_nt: TGCGCCAGCAGCCAAGCTGGGCACCGGGACATCCTAGACTTGAACACTGAAGCTTTCTTT; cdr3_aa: CASSQAGHRDILDLNTEAFF
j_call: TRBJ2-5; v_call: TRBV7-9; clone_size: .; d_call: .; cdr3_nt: TGTGCCAGCAGCTTAGTTCGAGAGGGCTCCTACTTC; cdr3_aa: CASSLVREGSYF
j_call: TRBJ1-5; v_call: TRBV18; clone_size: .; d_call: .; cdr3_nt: TGTGCCAGCTCAAGGGATGGCGGCAATCAGCCCCAGCATTTT; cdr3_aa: CASSRDGGNQPQHF
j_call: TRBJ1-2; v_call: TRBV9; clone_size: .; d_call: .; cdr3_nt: TGTGCCAGCAGCGTAGAGGGGGGGTGGTATGGCTACACCTTC; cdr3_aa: CASSVEGGWYGYTF
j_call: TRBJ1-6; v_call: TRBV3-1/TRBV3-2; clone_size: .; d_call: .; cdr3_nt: TGTGCCAGCAGCCAATTAGCCTATAATTCACCCCTCCACTTT; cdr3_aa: CASSQLAYNSPLHF
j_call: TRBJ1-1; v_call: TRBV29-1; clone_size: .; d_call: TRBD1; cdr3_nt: TGCAGCGCCCGCCGGGACAGGGGAGGTACTGAAGCTTTCTTT; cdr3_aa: CSARRDRGGTEAFF
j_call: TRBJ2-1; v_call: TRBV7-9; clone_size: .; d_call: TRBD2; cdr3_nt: TGTGCCAGCAGCCAAGCGGGGGGGACGATCAATGAGCAGTTCTTC; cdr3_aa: CASSQAGGTINEQFF
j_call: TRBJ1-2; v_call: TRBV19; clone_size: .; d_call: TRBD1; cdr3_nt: TGTGCCAGTAGCCCGGGACAGGGGGCGTATGGCTACACCTTC; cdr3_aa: CASSPGQGAYGYTF
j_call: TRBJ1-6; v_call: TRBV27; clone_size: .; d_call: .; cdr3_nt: TGTGCCAGCAGTTGGGGAGGCCCGGCTTCACCCCTCCACTTT; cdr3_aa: CASSWGGPASPLHF
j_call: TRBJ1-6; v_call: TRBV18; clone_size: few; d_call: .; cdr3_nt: TGTGCCAGCTCACCACCTTTGACGGATACACCCCTCCACTTT; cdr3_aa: CASSPPLTDTPLHF
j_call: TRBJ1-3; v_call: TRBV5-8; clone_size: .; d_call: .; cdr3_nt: TGTGCCAGCAGCTTTGGAGGCGCTGGAAACACCATATATTTT; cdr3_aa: CASSFGGAGNTIYF
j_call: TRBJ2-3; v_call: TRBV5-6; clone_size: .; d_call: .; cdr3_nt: TGTGCCAGCAGCCCTGGAGCAGGGCACGCGCAGTATTTT; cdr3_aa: CASSPGAGHAQYF
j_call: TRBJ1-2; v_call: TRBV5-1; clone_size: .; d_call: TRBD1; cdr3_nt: TGCGCCAGCAGCTTGGGTACAGGGGGCGGCTATGGCTACACCTTC; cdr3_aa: CASSLGTGGGYGYTF
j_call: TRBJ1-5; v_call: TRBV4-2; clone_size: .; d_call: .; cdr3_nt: TGTGCCAGCAGCCAAGGACGGAGAAATCAGCCCCAGCATTTT; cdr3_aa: CASSQGRRNQPQHF
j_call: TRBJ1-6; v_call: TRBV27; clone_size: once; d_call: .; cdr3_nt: TGTGCCAGCAGTTTGTCGATTAATTCACCCCTCCACTTT; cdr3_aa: CASSLSINSPLHF
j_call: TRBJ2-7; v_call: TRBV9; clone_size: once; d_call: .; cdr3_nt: TGTGCCAGCAGCGGTGAGGGCCTGCGCTCCTACGAGCAGTACTTC; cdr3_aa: CASSGEGLRSYEQYF
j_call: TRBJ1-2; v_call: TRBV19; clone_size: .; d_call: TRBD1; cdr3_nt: TGTGCCAGTACCAACGACAGGGATGGTGACTATGGCTACACCTTC; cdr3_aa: CASTNDRDGDYGYTF
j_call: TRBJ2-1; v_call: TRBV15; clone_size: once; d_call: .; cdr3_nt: TGTGCCACCAGCAGGGACACTTACAATGAGCAGTTCTTC; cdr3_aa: CATSRDTYNEQFF
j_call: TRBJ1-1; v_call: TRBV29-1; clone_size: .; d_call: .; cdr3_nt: TGCAGCGTTGGGCCCCGCTGGAACACTGAAGCTTTCTTT; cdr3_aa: CSVGPRWNTEAFF
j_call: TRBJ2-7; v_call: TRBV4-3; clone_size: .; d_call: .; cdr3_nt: TGCGCCAGCAGCCAAGTTGGTTCCTACGAGCAGTACTTC; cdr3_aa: CASSQVGSYEQYF
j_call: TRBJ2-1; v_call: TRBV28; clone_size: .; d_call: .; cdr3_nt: TGTGCCAGCAGTGGGGGATGGAGCTCCTACAATGAGCAGTTCTTC; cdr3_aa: CASSGGWSSYNEQFF
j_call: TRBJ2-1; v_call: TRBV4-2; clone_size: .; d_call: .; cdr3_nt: TGTGCCAGCAGCCAAGTCGCGTCCCTCGACACCTATTACAATGAGCAGTTCTTC; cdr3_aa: CASSQVASLDTYYNEQFF
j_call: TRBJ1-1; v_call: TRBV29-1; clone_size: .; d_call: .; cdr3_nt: TGCAGCGTTGAAGGCTGGAGGGTGAACACTGAAGCTTTCTTT; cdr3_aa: CSVEGWRVNTEAFF
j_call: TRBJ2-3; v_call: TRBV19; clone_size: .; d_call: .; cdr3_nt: TGTGCCAGTAACCGGGACCCTGCACAGGATACGCAGTATTTT; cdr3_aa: CASNRDPAQDTQYF
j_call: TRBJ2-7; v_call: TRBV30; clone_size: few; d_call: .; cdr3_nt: TGTGCCTGGAGGAGACCGTCGGACGAGCAGTACTTC; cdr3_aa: CAWRRPSDEQYF
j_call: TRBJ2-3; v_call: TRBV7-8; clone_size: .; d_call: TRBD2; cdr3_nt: TGTGCCAGCAGCTTAACGACTAGCGGGGGGGCAGATACGCAGTATTTT; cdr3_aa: CASSLTTSGGADTQYF
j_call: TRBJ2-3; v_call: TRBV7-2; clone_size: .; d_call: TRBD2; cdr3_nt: TGTGCCAGCAGCTTAGGTGTAGGTAGCGGGGTGTTAGATACGCAGTATTTT; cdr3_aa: CASSLGVGSGVLDTQYF
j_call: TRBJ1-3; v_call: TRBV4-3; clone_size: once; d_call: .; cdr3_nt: TGCGCCAGCAGCCTAACGCAGGGCTGGGACACCATATATTTT; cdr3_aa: CASSLTQGWDTIYF
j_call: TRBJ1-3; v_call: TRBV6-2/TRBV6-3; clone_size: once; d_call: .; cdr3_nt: TGTGCCAGCAGTTACTCGACATCGGGAAGCACCATATATTTT; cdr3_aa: CASSYSTSGSTIYF
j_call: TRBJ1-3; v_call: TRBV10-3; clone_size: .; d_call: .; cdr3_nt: TGTGCCATCTCCCCCGAGATAGCTGGAAACACCATATATTTT; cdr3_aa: CAISPEIAGNTIYF
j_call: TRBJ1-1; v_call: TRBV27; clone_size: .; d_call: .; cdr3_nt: TGTGCCAGCAGTATATCAACTAGGGTGAACACTGAAGCTTTCTTT; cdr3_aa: CASSISTRVNTEAFF
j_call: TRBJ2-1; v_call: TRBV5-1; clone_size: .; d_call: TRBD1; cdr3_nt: TGCGCCAGCAGCTTAGCCGGGACAGGGTCGAATGAGCAGTTCTTC; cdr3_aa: CASSLAGTGSNEQFF
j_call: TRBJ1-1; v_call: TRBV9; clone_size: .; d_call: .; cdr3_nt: TGTGCCAGCAGCGTAGGTTCCAGGGCTAACACTGAAGCTTTCTTT; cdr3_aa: CASSVGSRANTEAFF
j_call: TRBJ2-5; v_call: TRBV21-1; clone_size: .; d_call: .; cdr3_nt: TGTGCCAGCAGCAAAGAAGGGGTGTCCCAAGAGACCCAGTACTTC; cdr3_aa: CASSKEGVSQETQYF
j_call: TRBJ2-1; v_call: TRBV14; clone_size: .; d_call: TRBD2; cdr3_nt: TGTGCCAGCAGCCACAGTAGTAGCGGGAGATATAATGAGCAGTTCTTC; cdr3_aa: CASSHSSSGRYNEQFF
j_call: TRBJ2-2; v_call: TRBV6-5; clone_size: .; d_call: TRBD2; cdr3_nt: TGTGCCAGCATCTCACTAGCGGGGTTCACCGGGGAGCTGTTTTTT; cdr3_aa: CASISLAGFTGELFF
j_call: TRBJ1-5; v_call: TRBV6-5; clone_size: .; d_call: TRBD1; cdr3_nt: TGTGCCACCCACAGGGGGTTGGGTCAGCCCCAGCATTTT; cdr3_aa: CATHRGLGQPQHF
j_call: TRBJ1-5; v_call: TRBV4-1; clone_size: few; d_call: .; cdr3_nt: TGCGCCAGCAGCCAAGATGGGGCAGGGAATCAGCCCCAGCATTTT; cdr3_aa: CASSQDGAGNQPQHF
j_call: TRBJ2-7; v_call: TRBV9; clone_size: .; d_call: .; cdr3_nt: TGTGCCAGCAGCGTTCTGGGAACCACCTACGAGCAGTACTTC; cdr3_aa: CASSVLGTTYEQYF
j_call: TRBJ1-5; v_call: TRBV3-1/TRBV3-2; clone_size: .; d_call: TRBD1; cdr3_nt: TGTGCCAGCAGCCAAGCAGGGGGCGGCCTTCAGCCCCAGCATTTT; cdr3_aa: CASSQAGGGLQPQHF
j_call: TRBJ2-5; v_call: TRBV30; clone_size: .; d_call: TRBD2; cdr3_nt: TGTGCCTGGGCGTCTCTAGCGGGGGCCCAAGAGACCCAGTACTTC; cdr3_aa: CAWASLAGAQETQYF
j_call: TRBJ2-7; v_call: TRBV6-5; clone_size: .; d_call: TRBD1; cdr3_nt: TGTGCCAGCACCGGACAGGGGGCTCGGGAGCAGTACTTC; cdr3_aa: CASTGQGAREQYF